The following is a TCR beta chain sequence with its context. TCRdb reprocessed the 5' RACE reads and stores each CDR3 protein as one record, lacking DNA. The sample totals around 380,000 distinct CDR3 sequences; its top ten clones hold roughly 2.5%. This entry is derived from a study of monozygotic twins with inflammatory bowel disease. In germline, CDR1 is LNHDA, CDR2 SQIVND (reference sequence). The CDR3 consists of 14 residues. The sequencing input was blood. The sequence was collected from a human donor with ulcerative colitis or Crohn's disease, or a healthy co-twin of an affected twin (not recorded which). This rearrangement joins TRBV19 to TRBJ2-1; TCRdb's D call, TRBD2, is unchecked because there is no DNA. CDR3 sequence reads: CASSEIAGGLEQFF.